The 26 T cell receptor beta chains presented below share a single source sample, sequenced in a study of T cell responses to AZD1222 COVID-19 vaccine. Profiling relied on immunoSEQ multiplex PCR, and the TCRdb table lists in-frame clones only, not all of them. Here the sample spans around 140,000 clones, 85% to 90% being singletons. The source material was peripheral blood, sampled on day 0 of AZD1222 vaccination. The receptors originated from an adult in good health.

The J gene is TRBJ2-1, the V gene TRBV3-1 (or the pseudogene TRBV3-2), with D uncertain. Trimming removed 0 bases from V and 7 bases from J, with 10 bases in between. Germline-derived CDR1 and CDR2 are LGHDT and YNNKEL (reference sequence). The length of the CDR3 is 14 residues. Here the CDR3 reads CASSQDPGRNEQFF. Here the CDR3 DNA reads TGTGCCAGCAGCCAAGATCCGGGCCGGAATGAGCAGTTCTTC.

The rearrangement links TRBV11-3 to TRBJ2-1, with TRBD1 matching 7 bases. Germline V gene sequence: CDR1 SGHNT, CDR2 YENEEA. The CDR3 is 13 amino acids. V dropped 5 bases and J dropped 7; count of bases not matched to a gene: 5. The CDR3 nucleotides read TGTGCCAGCAGCCCGGGACAGACGAATGAGCAGTTCTTC. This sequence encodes CASSPGQTNEQFF.

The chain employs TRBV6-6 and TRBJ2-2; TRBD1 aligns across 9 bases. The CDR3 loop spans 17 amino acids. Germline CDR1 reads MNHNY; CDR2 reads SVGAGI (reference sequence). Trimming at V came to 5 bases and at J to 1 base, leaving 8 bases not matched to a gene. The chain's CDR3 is CASSPFPGQGNTGELFF. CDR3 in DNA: TGTGCCAGCAGTCCATTTCCGGGACAGGGGAACACCGGGGAGCTGTTTTTT.

DNA for the CDR3: TGCGCCAGCAGCCACCTCAGGGGAGGAGGCACTGAAGCTTTCTTT. This codes for CASSHLRGGGTEAFF. The chain links TRBV4-1 to TRBJ1-1, with D tentatively TRBD1 (6 bases). V was pared by 3 bases and J by 4 bases, with 15 bases between. The CDR3 totals 15 residues. Germline V gene sequence: CDR1 MGHRA, CDR2 YSYEKL.

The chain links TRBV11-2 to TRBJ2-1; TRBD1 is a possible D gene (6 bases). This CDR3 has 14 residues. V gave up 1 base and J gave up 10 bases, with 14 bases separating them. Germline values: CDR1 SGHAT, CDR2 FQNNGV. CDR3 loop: CASSLVHRAREQFF. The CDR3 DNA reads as TGTGCCAGCAGCTTAGTACACAGGGCGCGCGAGCAGTTCTTC.

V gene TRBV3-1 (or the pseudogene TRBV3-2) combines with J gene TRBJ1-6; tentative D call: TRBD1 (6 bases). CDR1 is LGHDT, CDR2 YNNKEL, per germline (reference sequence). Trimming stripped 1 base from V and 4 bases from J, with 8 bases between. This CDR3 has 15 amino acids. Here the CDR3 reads CASSQGQDYNSPLHF. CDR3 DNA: TGTGCCAGCAGCCAAGGACAGGATTATAATTCACCCCTCCACTTT.

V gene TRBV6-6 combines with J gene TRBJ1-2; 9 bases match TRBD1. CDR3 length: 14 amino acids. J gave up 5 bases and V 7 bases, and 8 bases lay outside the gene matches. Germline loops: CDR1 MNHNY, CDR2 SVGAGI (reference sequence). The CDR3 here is CASNRGQGEYGYTF. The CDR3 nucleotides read TGTGCCAGCAACCGGGGACAGGGAGAATATGGCTACACCTTC.

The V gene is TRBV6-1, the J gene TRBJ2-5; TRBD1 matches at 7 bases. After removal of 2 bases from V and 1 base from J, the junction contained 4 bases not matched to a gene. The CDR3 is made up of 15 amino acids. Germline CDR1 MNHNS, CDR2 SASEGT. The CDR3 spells CASSEMSGGQETQYF. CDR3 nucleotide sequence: TGTGCCAGCAGTGAAATGTCAGGGGGCCAAGAGACCCAGTACTTC.

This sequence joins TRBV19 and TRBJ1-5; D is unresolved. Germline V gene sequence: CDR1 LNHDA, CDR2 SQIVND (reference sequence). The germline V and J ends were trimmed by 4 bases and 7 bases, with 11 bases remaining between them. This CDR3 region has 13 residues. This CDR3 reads CASSTFAGQPQHF. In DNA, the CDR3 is TGTGCCAGTAGTACTTTCGCCGGCCAGCCCCAGCATTTT.

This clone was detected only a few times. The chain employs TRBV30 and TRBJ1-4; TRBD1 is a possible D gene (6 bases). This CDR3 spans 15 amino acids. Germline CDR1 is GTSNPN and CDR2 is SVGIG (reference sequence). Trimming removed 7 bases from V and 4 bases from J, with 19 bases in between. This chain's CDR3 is CASGPRTDINEKLFF. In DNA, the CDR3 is TGTGCCTCTGGACCCAGGACAGATATTAATGAAAAACTGTTTTTT.

The CDR3 loop is CASSSEMGEQYF. CDR3 nucleotide sequence: TGTGCCAGCAGCTCGGAGATGGGCGAGCAGTACTTC. The V and J genes are TRBV7-9 and TRBJ2-7; D gene ambiguous. The germline V gene encodes CDR1 SEHNR and CDR2 FQNEAQ (reference sequence). Trimming removed 4 bases at V and 6 bases at J, with 10 bases between. This CDR3 comprises 12 residues.

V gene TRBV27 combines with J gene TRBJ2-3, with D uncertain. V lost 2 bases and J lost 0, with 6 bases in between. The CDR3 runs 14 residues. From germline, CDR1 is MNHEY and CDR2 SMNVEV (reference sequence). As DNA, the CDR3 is TGTGCCAGCAGTTTAGAATGGAGCACAGATACGCAGTATTTT. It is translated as CASSLEWSTDTQYF.

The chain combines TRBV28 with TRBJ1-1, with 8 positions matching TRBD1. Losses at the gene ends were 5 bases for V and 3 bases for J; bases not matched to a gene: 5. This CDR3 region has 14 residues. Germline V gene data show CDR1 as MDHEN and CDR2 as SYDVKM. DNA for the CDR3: TGTGCCAGCAGTGGGACAGGATACGACACTGAAGCTTTCTTT. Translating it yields CASSGTGYDTEAFF.

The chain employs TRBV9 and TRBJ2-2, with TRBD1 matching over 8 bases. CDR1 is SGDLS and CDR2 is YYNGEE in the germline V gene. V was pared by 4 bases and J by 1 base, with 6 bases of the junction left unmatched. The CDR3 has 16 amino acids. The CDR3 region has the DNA TGTGCCAGCAGCCACCGGACAGGGAGGAACACCGGGGAGCTGTTTTTT. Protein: CASSHRTGRNTGELFF.

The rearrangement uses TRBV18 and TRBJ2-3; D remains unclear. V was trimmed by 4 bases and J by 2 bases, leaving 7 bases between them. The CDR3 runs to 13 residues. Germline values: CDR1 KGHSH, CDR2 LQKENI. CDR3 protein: CASSLGFTDTQYF. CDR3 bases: TGTGCCAGCTCACTGGGGTTCACAGATACGCAGTATTTT.

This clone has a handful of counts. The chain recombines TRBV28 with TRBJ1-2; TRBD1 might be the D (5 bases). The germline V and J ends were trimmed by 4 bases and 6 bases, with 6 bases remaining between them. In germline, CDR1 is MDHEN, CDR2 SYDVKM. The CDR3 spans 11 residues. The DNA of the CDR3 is TGTGCCAGCAGTTGGGGCGATGGCTACACCTTC. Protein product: CASSWGDGYTF.

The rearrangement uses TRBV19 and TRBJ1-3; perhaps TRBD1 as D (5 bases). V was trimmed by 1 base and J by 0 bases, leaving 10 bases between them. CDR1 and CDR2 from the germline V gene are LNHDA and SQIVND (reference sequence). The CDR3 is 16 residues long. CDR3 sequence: CASSIVLQVSGNTIYF. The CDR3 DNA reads TGTGCCAGTAGTATAGTCCTACAGGTCTCTGGAAACACCATATATTTT. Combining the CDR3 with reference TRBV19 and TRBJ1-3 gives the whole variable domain DGGITQSPKYLFRKEGQNVTLSCEQNLNHDAMYWYRQDPGQGLRLIYYSQIVNDFQKGDIAEGYSVSREKKESFPLTVTSAQKNPTAFYLCASSIVLQVSGNTIYFGEGSWLTVV.

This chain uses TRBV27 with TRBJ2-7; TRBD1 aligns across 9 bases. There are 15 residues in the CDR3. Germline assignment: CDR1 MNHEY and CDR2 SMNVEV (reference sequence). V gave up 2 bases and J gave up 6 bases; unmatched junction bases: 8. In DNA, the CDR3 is TGTGCCAGCAGTTTACTGGACAGGGGATCTGGCGAGCAGTACTTC. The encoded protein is CASSLLDRGSGEQYF.

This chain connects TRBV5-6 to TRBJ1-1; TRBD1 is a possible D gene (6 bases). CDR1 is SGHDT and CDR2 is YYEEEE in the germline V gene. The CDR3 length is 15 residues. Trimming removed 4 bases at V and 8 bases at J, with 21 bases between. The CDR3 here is CASSPGAEKPHEAFF. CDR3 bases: TGTGCCAGCAGCCCGGGGGCAGAAAAGCCCCACGAAGCTTTCTTT.

The CDR3 nucleotides read TGTGGATGGCACTCCTACAATGAGCAGTTCTTC. Its translation: CGWHSYNEQFF. The genes are TRBV30 and TRBJ2-1; no definite D call. In germline, CDR1 is GTSNPN, CDR2 SVGIG (reference sequence). The CDR3 totals 11 residues.

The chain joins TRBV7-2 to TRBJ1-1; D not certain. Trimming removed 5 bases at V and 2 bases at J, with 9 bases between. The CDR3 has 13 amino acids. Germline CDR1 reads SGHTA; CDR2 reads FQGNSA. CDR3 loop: CASSEGFNTEAFF. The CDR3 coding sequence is TGTGCCAGCAGCGAAGGATTTAACACTGAAGCTTTCTTT.

CDR3 DNA sequence: TGTGCCAGCAGGTCTCACGGGTCCTATAATTCACCCCTCCACTTT. This encodes CASRSHGSYNSPLHF. The chain couples TRBV5-8 to TRBJ1-6, with D unclear. V shed 5 bases and J shed 1 base, with 10 bases lying between them. The CDR3 consists of 15 residues. Germline assignment: CDR1 SGHTS and CDR2 YDEGEE.

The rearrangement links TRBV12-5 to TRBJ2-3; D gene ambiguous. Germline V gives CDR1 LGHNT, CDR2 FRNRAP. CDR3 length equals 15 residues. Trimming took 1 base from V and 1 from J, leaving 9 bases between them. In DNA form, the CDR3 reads TGTGCTAGTGGTTTGGAAGGGTGGCGCACAGATACGCAGTATTTT. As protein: CASGLEGWRTDTQYF. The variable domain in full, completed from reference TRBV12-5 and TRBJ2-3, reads DARVTQTPRHKVTEMGQEVTMRCQPILGHNTVFWYRQTMMQGLELLAYFRNRAPLDDSGMPKDRFSAEMPDATLATLKIQPSEPRDSAVYFCASGLEGWRTDTQYFGPGTRLTVL.

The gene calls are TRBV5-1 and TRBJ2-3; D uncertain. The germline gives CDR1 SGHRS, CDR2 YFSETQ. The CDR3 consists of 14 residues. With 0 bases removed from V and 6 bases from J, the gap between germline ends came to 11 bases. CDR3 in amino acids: CASSLESERDTQYF. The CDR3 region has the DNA TGCGCCAGCAGCTTGGAATCGGAACGGGATACGCAGTATTTT.

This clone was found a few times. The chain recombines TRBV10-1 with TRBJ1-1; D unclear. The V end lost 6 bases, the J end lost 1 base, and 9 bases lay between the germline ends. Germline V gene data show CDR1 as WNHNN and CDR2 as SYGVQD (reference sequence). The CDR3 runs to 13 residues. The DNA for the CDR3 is TGCGCCAGCAGCTACAAGGCGAACACTGAAGCTTTCTTT. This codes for CASSYKANTEAFF.

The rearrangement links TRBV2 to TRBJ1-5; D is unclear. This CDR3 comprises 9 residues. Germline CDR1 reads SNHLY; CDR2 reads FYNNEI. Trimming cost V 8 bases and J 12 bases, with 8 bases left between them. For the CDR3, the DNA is TGTGCCAGCGACTTGGGCCAGCATTTT. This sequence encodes CASDLGQHF.